The rows below give T cell receptor beta chains drawn from one sample of a study of blood T cells in healthy people across ages. TCRdb itself ran the 5' RACE reads through MiXCR, one entry per CDR3 protein. The table lists over 600,000 distinct CDR3 sequences, over 40% of them singletons. Sequencing was carried out using blood. These receptor sequences come from a man older than 75 in good health. The CDR3 runs from the conserved cysteine through the conserved F or W. Fields, in order: D gene, clone size, J gene, V gene, CDR3 DNA, CDR3 protein. D genes are given only for firm matches. Clone size is shown for a subset of rows, as once, few, many or a class of expanded clone.

>-|few|TRBJ2-2|TRBV6-2/TRBV6-3
TGTGCCAGCAGTTACGCCAGGGGGAACACCGGGGAGCTGTTTTTT
CASSYARGNTGELFF
>-|-|TRBJ2-1|TRBV11-2
TGTGCCAGTAGTATAGGGCTAGTTGGCAATGAGCAGTTCTTC
CASSIGLVGNEQFF
>TRBD2|-|TRBJ2-7|TRBV18
TGTGCCAGCTCACCACTTGTCCCCGGGACTAACTTCTTTAGTGAGCAGTACTTC
CASSPLVPGTNFFSEQYF
>-|-|TRBJ2-3|TRBV5-1
TGCGCCAGCAGCGCTAGCGTTTTTGATGGAGATACGCAGTATTTT
CASSASVFDGDTQYF
>-|many|TRBJ2-3|TRBV3-1
TGTGCCAGCAGCCCACATTGGGGGGATTTTAACACAGATACGCAGTATTTT
CASSPHWGDFNTDTQYF
>-|once|TRBJ1-6|TRBV20-1
TGCAGTGCAACAGGCTTCCCCTCCTATAATTCACCCCTCCACTTT
CSATGFPSYNSPLHF
>TRBD1|-|TRBJ1-2|TRBV4-2
TGTGCCAGCAGCCAACCGAGGATAGCAGGGGGTGGTTATGGCTACACCTTC
CASSQPRIAGGGYGYTF
>-|-|TRBJ2-4|TRBV6-2/TRBV6-3
TGTGCCAGCAGTATAACGAGGGGTGGAGAGCAGTACTTC
CASSITRGGEQYF
>-|-|TRBJ1-1|TRBV27
TGTGCCAGCAGTGTGTGGGGCTTGAACACTGAAGCTTTCTTT
CASSVWGLNTEAFF
>-|few|TRBJ2-3|TRBV7-2
TGTGCCAGCAGTCTCCAGAACACAGATACGCAGTATTTT
CASSLQNTDTQYF
>-|many|TRBJ2-5|TRBV5-1
TGCGCCAGCAGCTTGGGGGCGGAGACCCAGTACTTC
CASSLGAETQYF
>-|-|TRBJ1-1|TRBV19
TGTGCCAGTGCCGTCCCGGGATCCACAGGAGCTTTCTTT
CASAVPGSTGAFF
>TRBD1|-|TRBJ2-1|TRBV12-5
TGTGCTAGTGGTGACAGGGTTTACGATGAGCAGTTCTTC
CASGDRVYDEQFF
>-|-|TRBJ1-2|TRBV24-1
TGTCCCTGGGGGGGGAACTATGGCTACACCTTC
CPWGGNYGYTF
>TRBD2|-|TRBJ2-7|TRBV5-1
TGCGCCAGCAGCTTTGCTAGCGGGGGCACGTACAATGAGCAGTACTTC
CASSFASGGTYNEQYF
>-|-|TRBJ2-3|TRBV12-3/TRBV12-4
TGTGCCAGCAGTGTAACTGAGCGCTGTGGTGGGTATTTT
CASSVTERCGGYF
>-|-|TRBJ1-6|TRBV3-1
TGTGCCAGCAGCCAAGGTTCACCCCTCCACTTT
CASSQGSPLHF
>-|few|TRBJ2-3|TRBV20-1
TGCAGTGCTAGCCTGGACTCCAGCACAGATACGCAGTATTTT
CSASLDSSTDTQYF
>TRBD2|few|TRBJ2-3|TRBV18
TGTGCCAGCTCACCCCTCCGAGGGACTAGCGGCAGCACAGATACGCAGTATTTT
CASSPLRGTSGSTDTQYF
>-|few|TRBJ1-1|TRBV9
TGTGCCAGCAGCGTAGTGGGGACGAACACTGAAGCTTTCTTT
CASSVVGTNTEAFF
>-|few|TRBJ1-5|TRBV4-3
TGCGCCAGCAGCCAAGAATTGGACCTGAATCAGCCCCAGCATTTT
CASSQELDLNQPQHF
>-|-|TRBJ1-1|TRBV6-6
TGTGCCAACCTGGACCCCGGTGAGATTGTCACTGAAGCTTTCTTT
CANLDPGEIVTEAFF
>-|-|TRBJ1-1|TRBV5-1
TGCGCCAGCAGCTTGGGACACAGGGACCTGAACACTGAAGCTTTCTTT
CASSLGHRDLNTEAFF
>TRBD1|few|TRBJ2-1|TRBV7-2
TGTGCCAGCAGCGGTGGAAGTGGGACAGGGGGCAGTGAGCAGTTCTTC
CASSGGSGTGGSEQFF
>-|few|TRBJ2-7|TRBV5-5
TGTGCCAGCAGCCCCAATGGGGCCCGGACTCTATACGAGCAGTACTTC
CASSPNGARTLYEQYF
>-|-|TRBJ2-5|TRBV6-1
TGTGCCAGCAGTGAAATTTGGCAGGGGAACAATGAGCAGTACTTC
CASSEIWQGNNEQYF
>TRBD1|-|TRBJ2-5|TRBV5-1
TGCGCCAGCAGCTTTGACAGGGGTGGAAATGAGCAGTACTTC
CASSFDRGGNEQYF
>TRBD1|-|TRBJ2-7|TRBV7-9
TGTGCCAGCAGCTTATTCGGACAGGGTACCTACGAGCAGTACTTC
CASSLFGQGTYEQYF
>-|-|TRBJ1-6|TRBV4-2
TGTGCCAGCAGCCAAGTAGTCCCGGAGCTGAATTCACCCCTCCACTTT
CASSQVVPELNSPLHF
>TRBD2|-|TRBJ2-5|TRBV3-1
TGTGCCAGCAGCCCTAATAGCGGGAGAAGCAATGAGCAGTACTTC
CASSPNSGRSNEQYF
>-|-|TRBJ2-2|TRBV5-1
TGCGCCAGCGGAGTGGAAGGGGAGCAAGGCGGGGAGCTGTTTTTT
CASGVEGEQGGELFF
>-|-|TRBJ2-3|TRBV5-1
TGCGCCAGCAGCTTGGACCGGGGGGCCCGCGATACGCAGTATTTT
CASSLDRGARDTQYF
>TRBD2|few|TRBJ2-7|TRBV28
TGTGCCAGCAGTTTTAGCGGGAGGGGGCGCGAGCAGTACTTC
CASSFSGRGREQYF
>TRBD2|-|TRBJ2-5|TRBV5-1
TGCGCCAGCAGCTTGGGCTCTAGTCAAGCGGGGAAACAAGAGACCCAGTACTTC
CASSLGSSQAGKQETQYF
>-|-|TRBJ1-2|TRBV6-5
TGTGCCAGCAGTTCAGGGCTAAGAGGGTATGGCTACACCTTC
CASSSGLRGYGYTF
>TRBD1|-|TRBJ2-1|TRBV6-1
TGTGCCAGCAGAGACCCAGGGGGAGACTCCTACAATGAGCAGTTCTTC
CASRDPGGDSYNEQFF
>TRBD2|-|TRBJ2-3|TRBV27
TGTGCCAGCAGTTTATCCCCGTTTGCGGGAGGAACAGATACGCAGTATTTT
CASSLSPFAGGTDTQYF
>TRBD2|few|TRBJ2-5|TRBV7-2
TGTGCCAGCAGCACGACTAGCATGGGGAGGACCCAGTACTTC
CASSTTSMGRTQYF
>-|-|TRBJ2-7|TRBV6-2/TRBV6-3
TGTGCCAGCAGTCAGATCAACAGGGTTCCCTACGAGCAGTACTTC
CASSQINRVPYEQYF